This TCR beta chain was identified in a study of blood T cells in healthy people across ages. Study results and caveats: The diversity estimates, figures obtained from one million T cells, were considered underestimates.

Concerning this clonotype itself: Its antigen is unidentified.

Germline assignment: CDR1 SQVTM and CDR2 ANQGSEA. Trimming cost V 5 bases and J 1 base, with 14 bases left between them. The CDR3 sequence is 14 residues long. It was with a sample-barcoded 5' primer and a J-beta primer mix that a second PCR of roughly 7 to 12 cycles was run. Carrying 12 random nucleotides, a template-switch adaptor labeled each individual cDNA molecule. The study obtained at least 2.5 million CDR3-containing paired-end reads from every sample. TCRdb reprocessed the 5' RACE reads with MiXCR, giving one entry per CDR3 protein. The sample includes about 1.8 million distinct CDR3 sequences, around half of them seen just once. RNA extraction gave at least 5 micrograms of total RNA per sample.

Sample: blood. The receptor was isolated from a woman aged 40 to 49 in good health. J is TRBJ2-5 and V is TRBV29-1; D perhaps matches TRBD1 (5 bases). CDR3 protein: CSVRRQTFQETQYF. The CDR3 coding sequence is TGCAGCGTTCGCAGACAGACCTTCCAAGAGACCCAGTACTTC.